This is a list of T cell receptor beta chains from one sample in a study of shared clonotypes between healthy human individuals. The protocol was immunoSEQ multiplex PCR, while the TCRdb copy is restricted to in-frame clones and leaves out a portion. The data hold around 2,000,000 clones, with approximately 95% observed a single time. Input material: naive CD4+ T cells sorted from blood. Every receptor here comes from a young man in good health. CDR3s include the opening cysteine and the closing phenylalanine or tryptophan. The order of the fields is J gene, V gene, D gene, clone size, CDR3 protein, CDR3 DNA. A D gene is named only where the DNA matches it firmly. Clone size is not always given. Where it is, it says once, few, many or a class for expanded clones.

>TRBJ1-4|TRBV6-1|-|-
CASSGGPVTNEKLFF
TGTGCCAGCAGCGGGGGGCCGGTAACTAATGAAAAACTGTTTTTT
>TRBJ2-2|TRBV7-9|-|once
CASSLGRANTGELFF
TGTGCCAGCAGCTTAGGCCGCGCGAACACCGGGGAGCTGTTTTTT
>TRBJ2-7|TRBV5-1|TRBD1|-
CASSLQTGGGGEQYF
TGCGCCAGCAGCTTACAAACAGGGGGCGGAGGGGAGCAGTACTTC
>TRBJ1-5|TRBV30|-|-
CAWSVPGIMGQPQHF
TGTGCCTGGAGTGTACCGGGGATTATGGGTCAGCCCCAGCATTTT
>TRBJ2-3|TRBV18|-|-
CASSHGIGTDTQYF
TGTGCCAGCTCACACGGGATAGGCACAGATACGCAGTATTTT
>TRBJ1-6|TRBV9|TRBD1|-
CASKPGQQNSPLHF
TGTGCCAGCAAACCGGGACAGCAAAATTCACCCCTCCACTTT
>TRBJ2-2|TRBV4-1|-|-
CASSLEAAVNTGELFF
TGCGCCAGCAGCCTCGAGGCAGCGGTGAACACCGGGGAGCTGTTTTTT
>TRBJ2-7|TRBV19|-|-
CASSIEVSYEQYF
TGTGCCAGTAGTATAGAAGTCTCCTACGAGCAGTACTTC
>TRBJ2-3|TRBV5-4|-|-
CASSSPGTFNTQYF
TGTGCCAGCAGTTCGCCCGGGACATTCAATACGCAGTATTTT
>TRBJ1-6|TRBV7-2|-|once
CASSLVRGVGSPLHF
TGTGCCAGCAGCTTAGTAAGGGGGGTCGGTTCACCCCTCCACTTT
>TRBJ1-1|TRBV29-1|-|-
CSVPGAGRGRMNTEAFF
TGCAGCGTCCCGGGGGCAGGGCGGGGAAGAATGAACACTGAAGCTTTCTTT
>TRBJ2-7|TRBV7-9|-|-
CASSRTSGPSYEQYF
TGTGCCAGCAGCCGAACGTCCGGTCCGAGCTACGAGCAGTACTTC
>TRBJ2-7|TRBV5-6|-|-
CASSFSNYEQYF
TGTGCCAGCAGCTTTAGCAACTACGAGCAGTACTTC